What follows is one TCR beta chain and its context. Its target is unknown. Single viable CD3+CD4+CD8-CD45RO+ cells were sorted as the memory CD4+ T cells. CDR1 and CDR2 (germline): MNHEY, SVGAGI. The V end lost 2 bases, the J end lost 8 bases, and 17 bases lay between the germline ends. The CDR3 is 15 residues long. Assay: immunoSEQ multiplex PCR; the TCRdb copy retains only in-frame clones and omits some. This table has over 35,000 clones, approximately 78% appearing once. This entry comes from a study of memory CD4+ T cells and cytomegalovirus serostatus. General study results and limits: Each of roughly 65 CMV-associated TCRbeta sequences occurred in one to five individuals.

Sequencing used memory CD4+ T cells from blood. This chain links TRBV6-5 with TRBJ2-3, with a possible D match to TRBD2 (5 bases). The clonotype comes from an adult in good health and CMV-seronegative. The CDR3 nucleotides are TGTGCCAGCAGTTACGCCCAGAGCGGCGCTGGTACGCAGTATTTT. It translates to CASSYAQSGAGTQYF.